This record covers a single T cell receptor (beta chain). Its cognate antigen is unknown. The data stem from a study of vaccination effects on CD4 cells after COVID-19. The study's findings and limits: Convalescent patients numbered few in the study; early post-infection timepoints were missing entirely. Clones induced by infection and by vaccine showed marked clonal contraction late after vaccination.

With 10 days of culture completed, CD4+ T cells were isolated. All vaccine recipients tested negative for nucleocapsid antibodies and had never contracted SARS-CoV-2 infection. Profiled with immunoSEQ multiplex PCR; TCRdb holds only in-frame clones, not every one. This sample has about 35,000 clones, with about 65% found just once. The origin of this receptor is a human donor who received a COVID-19 vaccine. The sequencing here drew on CD4+ T cells from PBMCs cultured without peptide, taken before COVID-19 vaccination.

CDR3 bases: TGTGCCTGGAAGGACAGGGTCAGCAATCAGCCCCAGCATTTT. Translating gives CAWKDRVSNQPQHF. The chain has TRBV30 and TRBJ1-5; 8 bases line up with TRBD1. The CDR3 covers 14 residues. CDR1 is GTSNPN and CDR2 is SVGIG in the germline V gene (reference sequence). V trimming: 4 bases; J trimming: 1 base; junction bases outside the gene matches: 3. Combining the CDR3 with reference TRBV30 and TRBJ1-5 gives the whole variable domain SQTIHQWPATLVQPVGSPLSLECTVEGTSNPNLYWYRQAAGRGLQLLFYSVGIGQISSEVPQNLSASRPQDRQFILSSKKLLLSDSGFYLCAWKDRVSNQPQHFGDGTRLSIL.